Below are 20 T cell receptor beta chains sequenced from a single sample in a study of cytomegalovirus exposure and HLA in healthy donors. Some clones are missing from TCRdb's copy, which holds only in-frame ones; the method was immunoSEQ multiplex PCR. The data contain hundreds of thousands of clones, over 65% of them singletons. Sequencing was performed on PBMCs. The receptor set was obtained from a woman under 30 in good health and CMV-seronegative.

The rearrangement links TRBV16 to TRBJ1-1; D is possibly TRBD1 (5 bases). CDR3 length: 14 residues. Germline assignment: CDR1 KGHSY and CDR2 FQNENV. Trimming left V 0 bases short and J 0 bases short, with 5 bases between. The CDR3 coding sequence is TGTGCCAGCAGCCAATCAGGGGTGAACACTGAAGCTTTCTTT. Its translation: CASSQSGVNTEAFF.

The chain couples TRBV9 to TRBJ1-3; possibly TRBD1 for D (5 bases). V lost 4 bases and J lost 0, with 11 bases in between. This CDR3 has 15 amino acids. Germline CDR1 and CDR2: SGDLS and YYNGEE. CDR3 nucleotide sequence: TGTGCCAGCAGCCCCGGGGCCACCTCTGGAAACACCATATATTTT. Its protein product is CASSPGATSGNTIYF. Combining the CDR3 with reference TRBV9 and TRBJ1-3 gives the whole variable domain DSGVTQTPKHLITATGQRVTLRCSPRSGDLSVYWYQQSLDQGLQFLIQYYNGEERAKGNILERFSAQQFPDLHSELNLSSLELGDSALYFCASSPGATSGNTIYFGEGSWLTVV.

The chain recombines TRBV30 with TRBJ1-1; D not resolved. V was trimmed by 4 bases and J by 2 bases, leaving 11 bases between them. The CDR3 has 13 residues. Germline V gives CDR1 GTSNPN, CDR2 SVGIG (reference sequence). In nucleotides, the CDR3 is TGTGCCTGGAAGGCGACTCCAAACACTGAAGCTTTCTTT. This translates into CAWKATPNTEAFF.

This clone was detected only a few times. The chain employs TRBV27 and TRBJ1-6; possibly TRBD1 for D (5 bases). The V end was cut by 3 bases, the J end by 9 bases, with 15 bases between. The CDR3 consists of 15 residues. CDR1 and CDR2 (germline): MNHEY, SMNVEV (reference sequence). The DNA of the CDR3 is TGTGCCAGCAGTTTCCTCCAGGGTTCGGGTTCACCCCTCCACTTT. Translating gives CASSFLQGSGSPLHF.

The V call is TRBV6-5, the J call TRBJ2-1; 8 bases map to TRBD1. Germline V gene data show CDR1 as MNHEY and CDR2 as SVGAGI. V was pared by 6 bases and J by 10 bases, with 11 bases of the junction left unmatched. CDR3 length: 14 amino acids. Here the CDR3 DNA reads TGTGCCAGCAGAGGCAGGGGGCGGCGTGCGGAGCAGTTCTTC. Protein sequence: CASRGRGRRAEQFF.

V usage is TRBV6-1 and J usage is TRBJ2-3; D could derive from TRBD1 or TRBD2 (6 bases each). Trimming cost V 7 bases and J 5 bases, with 19 bases left between them. Germline assignment: CDR1 MNHNS and CDR2 SASEGT. This CDR3 has 15 amino acids. CDR3 loop: CASTSGGGRGDTQYF. Here the CDR3 DNA reads TGTGCCAGCACCTCCGGTGGGGGGCGGGGAGATACGCAGTATTTT.

V gene TRBV4-1 combines with J gene TRBJ1-3; 9 bases are a match to TRBD1. Germline CDR1 is MGHRA and CDR2 is YSYEKL. J lost 9 bases, V lost 4 bases, and 10 bases had no gene match. The CDR3 is 15 residues long. Here the CDR3 reads CASSLQTGGRGTIYF. In DNA form, the CDR3 reads TGCGCCAGCAGCCTCCAGACAGGGGGAAGAGGCACCATATATTTT.

This clone was seen only a few times. This chain connects TRBV5-4 to TRBJ1-2, with D perhaps TRBD1 (5 bases). V shed 3 bases and J shed 3 bases, with 15 bases lying between them. Germline lookup yields CDR1 SGHNT and CDR2 YYREEE (reference sequence). CDR3 length: 15 residues. DNA of the CDR3: TGTGCCAGCAGCTCTTACCAGGGCAGGGACTATGGCTACACCTTC. Translating gives CASSSYQGRDYGYTF.

The chain uses TRBV18 and TRBJ2-3, with 7 positions matching TRBD2. V lost 3 bases to trimming and J lost 0 bases; unmatched junction nucleotides: 3. Per germline, CDR1 KGHSH and CDR2 LQKENI. This CDR3 region has 15 residues. The chain's CDR3 is CASSPPSGSTDTQYF. The CDR3 DNA follows: TGTGCCAGCTCACCCCCTAGCGGAAGCACAGATACGCAGTATTTT.

The chain joins TRBV4-1 to TRBJ2-5, with D maybe TRBD2 (5 bases). The CDR3 length is 14 residues. Trimming took off 1 base at V and 5 bases at J, with 11 bases between the two ends. CDR1 and CDR2 (germline): MGHRA, YSYEKL. CDR3 bases: TGCGCCAGCAGCCAAGCTCCTAGCTTCGAGACCCAGTACTTC. Translation: CASSQAPSFETQYF.

The rearrangement joins TRBV6-5 to TRBJ2-7; a possible D gene is TRBD1 (6 bases). The CDR3 sequence is 15 residues long. Per germline, CDR1 MNHEY and CDR2 SVGAGI. V gave up 0 bases and J gave up 2 bases, with 11 bases separating them. CDR3 residues: CASSYSGDRPYEQYF. CDR3 sequence (DNA): TGTGCCAGCAGTTACTCCGGAGACAGGCCCTACGAGCAGTACTTC.

The rearrangement links TRBV5-1 to TRBJ2-1; D remains ambiguous. The V gene lost 7 bases and the J gene lost 3 bases, with 5 bases spanning the gap. Germline assignment: CDR1 SGHRS and CDR2 YFSETQ. There are 11 residues in the CDR3. The DNA for the CDR3 is TGCGCCAGCGAGAGCTACAATGAGCAGTTCTTC. It encodes CASESYNEQFF.

The table lists this clone with a count of one. J is TRBJ1-1 and V is TRBV7-2; possible D gene TRBD1, 6 bases. CDR1 is SGHTA, CDR2 FQGNSA, per germline. With 1 base removed from V and 6 bases from J, the gap between germline ends came to 12 bases. CDR3 size: 14 residues. The CDR3 DNA is TGTGCCAGCAGCTTAGTTTCGGGGGCTCCTGAAGCTTTCTTT. Its protein is CASSLVSGAPEAFF.

This rearrangement joins TRBV9 to TRBJ2-7, with TRBD1 matching over 12 bases. The CDR3 has 15 amino acids. The V segment lost 4 bases and the J segment 2 bases; nucleotides outside the gene matches: 4. CDR1 and CDR2 from the germline V gene are SGDLS and YYNGEE. This CDR3 is CASSPRDRGPYEQYF. The DNA of the CDR3 is TGTGCCAGCAGCCCCAGGGACAGGGGGCCCTACGAGCAGTACTTC.

In its sample, this clone was seen once. This rearrangement joins TRBV7-9 to TRBJ1-1; D call uncertain. Germline assignment: CDR1 SEHNR and CDR2 FQNEAQ (reference sequence). The CDR3 runs to 14 residues. Trimming cost V 5 bases and J 3 bases, with 13 bases left between them. DNA of the CDR3: TGTGCCAGCAGCCCATGGGCGGGAGACACTGAAGCTTTCTTT. It specifies CASSPWAGDTEAFF. The whole variable domain, remainder taken from reference TRBV7-9 and TRBJ1-1, is DTGVSQNPRHKITKRGQNVTFRCDPISEHNRLYWYRQTLGQGPEFLTYFQNEAQLEKSRLLSDRFSAERPKGSFSTLEIQRTEQGDSAMYLCASSPWAGDTEAFFGQGTRLTVV.

The rearrangement uses TRBV6-5 and TRBJ1-1; 7 bases are a match to TRBD1. With 0 bases clipped from V and 4 bases from J, the junction kept 2 bases outside the gene matches. The CDR3 spans 14 residues. Germline CDR1 MNHEY, CDR2 SVGAGI. CDR3 bases: TGTGCCAGCAGTTACTCACAGGGGCCCACTGAAGCTTTCTTT. Encoded protein: CASSYSQGPTEAFF.

This clone was seen only a few times. The rearrangement joins TRBV5-7 to TRBJ1-2, with unresolved D. TRBV5-7 is given ORF status, its function remaining uncertain. The CDR3 sequence is 12 residues long. V was clipped by 2 bases and J by 4 bases, with 6 bases between them. CDR3 region: CASSFRSYGYTF. The CDR3 coding sequence is TGTGCCAGCAGCTTCCGGTCCTATGGCTACACCTTC.

The chain links TRBV30 to TRBJ1-4, with unresolved D. Germline V lookup: CDR1 GTSNPN, CDR2 SVGIG (reference sequence). The CDR3 extends over 14 amino acids. Trimming cost V 3 bases and J 6 bases, with 14 bases left between them. In DNA form, the CDR3 reads TGTGCCTGGAGGAGGGTGGGCAGCGATGAAAAACTGTTTTTT. Amino acid sequence: CAWRRVGSDEKLFF.

This chain links TRBV2 with TRBJ1-5; D unresolved. The CDR3 loop spans 14 amino acids. V lost 4 bases and J 8 bases, leaving 15 bases between the germline ends. Germline V CDR1 and CDR2: SNHLY, FYNNEI. The CDR3 sequence: CASSVEEVGKPQHF. For the CDR3, the DNA is TGTGCCAGCAGTGTAGAGGAGGTCGGGAAGCCCCAGCATTTT. Using reference TRBV2 and TRBJ1-5 for the parts outside the CDR3, the full variable domain is EPEVTQTPSHQVTQMGQEVILRCVPISNHLYFYWYRQILGQKVEFLVSFYNNEISEKSEIFDDQFSVERPDGSNFTLKIRSTKLEDSAMYFCASSVEEVGKPQHFGDGTRLSIL.

The V call is TRBV10-2, the J call TRBJ2-7; 10 bases agree with TRBD2. Germline V gene sequence: CDR1 WSHSY, CDR2 SAAADI. With 2 bases clipped from V and 2 bases from J, the junction kept 3 bases outside the gene matches. This CDR3 region has 15 residues. In DNA, the CDR3 is TGCGCCAGCAGTGAGGAAGCGGGAGGGCCCTACGAGCAGTACTTC. Encoded protein: CASSEEAGGPYEQYF.